This T cell receptor (beta chain) is from a study of T cell repertoires in cytomegalovirus infection (dated by TCRdb to between 2018 and 2021). Study-level background: Because public TCR beta signatures pointed to carriage of CMV infection together with the matching HLA type, the HLA type of each donor mattered for the analysis.

The CDR3 has 15 amino acids, counting the end cysteine and phenylalanine. Solely the CDR3 DNA is kept, with 45 bases framed from the first base. For CDR1 and CDR2, the germline V gene lists MGHRA and YSYEKL. In regard to this clonotype: Its target antigen remains unknown. This sequence may be a read error, since a much larger clone differs from it by one base.

TCRdb lists the instrument as Illumina HiSeq 1500. The public reads were reanalyzed by TCRdb: fastp trimming at Q25, MiXCR alignment, in-frame beta chains only. For every CDR3 protein sequence, its rows merge into one entry that carries the most common genes and DNA. The sample table shows around 630,000 distinct CDR3 sequences, and approximately 24% are seen once. Less than 9.5% of the sample comes from the top ten. The study at large found these results: The ex vivo response was dominated by HLA-C-restricted CMV-specific TCR beta clonotypes, and the single most frequent clonotype in two of eight donors was supplied by these HLA-C-restricted clonotypes. In both this cohort and an independent roughly 350-donor cohort, the cumulative frequency of public TCR beta family members distinguished carriers of CMV infection plus the relevant HLA type.

The V gene is TRBV4-1 and the J gene is TRBJ2-1; TRBD2 agrees with 10 junctional bases. This TCR was sampled from a human donor in good health (CMV status not recorded). Some clones in this sample may be carry-over from other donors' samples. Sequencing used CD8+ T cells from PBMCs. The CDR3 amino acid sequence is: CASSQVPSGGNKQFF. The sequence in DNA is TGCGCCAGCAGCCAAGTTCCTAGCGGGGGCAATAAGCAGTTCTTC.